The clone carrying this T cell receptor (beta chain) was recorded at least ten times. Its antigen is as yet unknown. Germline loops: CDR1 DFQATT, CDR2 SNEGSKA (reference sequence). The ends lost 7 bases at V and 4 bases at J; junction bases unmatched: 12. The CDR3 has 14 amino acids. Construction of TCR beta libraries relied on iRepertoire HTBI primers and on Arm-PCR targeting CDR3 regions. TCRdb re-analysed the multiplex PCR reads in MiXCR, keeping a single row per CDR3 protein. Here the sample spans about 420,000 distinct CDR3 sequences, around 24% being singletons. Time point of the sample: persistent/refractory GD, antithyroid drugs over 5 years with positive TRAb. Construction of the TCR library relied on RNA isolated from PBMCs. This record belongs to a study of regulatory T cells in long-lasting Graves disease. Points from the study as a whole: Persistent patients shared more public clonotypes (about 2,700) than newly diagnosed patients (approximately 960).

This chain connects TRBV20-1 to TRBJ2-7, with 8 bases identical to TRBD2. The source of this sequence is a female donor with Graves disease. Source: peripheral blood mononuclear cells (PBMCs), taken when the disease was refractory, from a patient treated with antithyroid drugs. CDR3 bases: TGCAGTGTGGTGGGTGGCGGGGGGACTTACGAGCAGTACTTC. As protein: CSVVGGGGTYEQYF.